A single sample gave rise to the 27 T cell receptor beta chains below, sequenced in a study of cytomegalovirus exposure and HLA in healthy donors. Assay used: immunoSEQ multiplex PCR; TCRdb lists only in-frame clones, some missing. The table lists about 130,000 clones, approximately 82% of them singletons. Material: PBMCs. Source of these receptors: a man aged 25-40 years in good health and CMV-seropositive.

The rearrangement uses TRBV2 and TRBJ2-5; tentative D call: TRBD1 (5 bases). V lost 0 bases and J lost 9, with 8 bases in between. Germline lookup yields CDR1 SNHLY and CDR2 FYNNEI. The CDR3 consists of 12 residues. CDR3 sequence: CASSEAGPAQYF. As DNA, the CDR3 is TGTGCCAGCAGTGAAGCGGGGCCGGCCCAGTACTTC.

This sequence joins TRBV6-4 and TRBJ1-2; TRBD1 aligns across 8 bases. From germline, CDR1 is MRHNA and CDR2 SNTAGT. The CDR3 is 14 amino acids. With 6 bases clipped from V and 4 bases from J, the junction kept 7 bases outside the gene matches. DNA for the CDR3: TGTGCCAGCAGGCCAGACAGGGGAGGCTATGGCTACACCTTC. It specifies CASRPDRGGYGYTF.

The gene calls are TRBV5-1 and TRBJ2-7, with 7 bases fitting TRBD1. CDR1 is SGHRS and CDR2 is YFSETQ in the germline V gene. There are 13 residues in the CDR3. The V segment lost 4 bases and the J segment 3 bases; nucleotides outside the gene matches: 4. The CDR3, as DNA: TGCGCCAGCAGCAGTCAGGGGGACTACGAGCAGTACTTC. It yields the protein CASSSQGDYEQYF.

This clone was seen once. The rearrangement uses TRBV11-2 and TRBJ2-2, with 7 bases identical to TRBD1. Per germline, CDR1 SGHAT and CDR2 FQNNGV. The CDR3 sequence is 16 residues long. V shed 0 bases and J 3 bases; nucleotides not matched to a gene: 4. CDR3 amino acids: CASSLEGGKYTGELFF. As DNA, the CDR3 is TGTGCCAGCAGCTTAGAAGGGGGCAAGTACACCGGGGAGCTGTTTTTT.

The chain carries TRBV10-2 and TRBJ1-2, with a tentative D call TRBD1 (6 bases). V lost 3 bases and J 4 bases, leaving 12 bases between the germline ends. CDR3 length equals 14 residues. CDR1 is WSHSY, CDR2 SAAADI, per germline. CDR3 sequence: CASSELAGAYGYTF. For the CDR3, the DNA is TGCGCCAGCAGTGAACTCGCGGGGGCCTATGGCTACACCTTC.

V is TRBV7-6 and J is TRBJ1-2; D remains unclear. The V and J ends lost 3 bases and 7 bases respectively, with 15 bases between them. The CDR3 contains 14 residues. Germline V gene lookup returns CDR1 SGHVS and CDR2 FNYEAQ. CDR3 sequence: CASSLNTIPLGYTF. Written as DNA, the CDR3 is TGTGCCAGCAGCTTGAACACCATACCCCTTGGCTACACCTTC.

V gene TRBV27 combines with J gene TRBJ2-1, with TRBD2 identical over 8 bases. This CDR3 has 13 amino acids. Germline loops: CDR1 MNHEY, CDR2 SMNVEV (reference sequence). The V and J ends lost 9 bases and 10 bases, in that order; junction bases with no gene match: 11. CDR3 bases: TGTGCCAGTCTAAGCGGGAGAAGGACAGAGCAGTTCTTC. It translates to CASLSGRRTEQFF.

The chain combines TRBV5-8 with TRBJ1-1; 8 nucleotides align to TRBD1. Germline CDR1 reads SGHTS; CDR2 reads YDEGEE. The CDR3 runs 15 residues. Trimming at V came to 4 bases and at J to 1 base, leaving 6 bases not matched to a gene. CDR3 protein: CASSPRQGKNTEAFF. The CDR3 nucleotides read TGTGCCAGCAGCCCCCGACAGGGGAAGAACACTGAAGCTTTCTTT.

This chain connects TRBV10-3 to TRBJ1-6; tentatively, D is TRBD1 (6 bases). The CDR3 contains 15 residues. Germline V gene data show CDR1 as ENHRY and CDR2 as SYGVKD. Trimming took off 4 bases at V and 6 bases at J, with 13 bases between the two ends. The CDR3 reads CAISVAGEGNSPLHF. The CDR3 coding sequence is TGTGCCATCAGTGTAGCAGGGGAAGGTAATTCACCCCTCCACTTT.

This clone was seen a few times. The chain has TRBV11-1 and TRBJ2-1; D unclear. V lost 3 bases to trimming and J lost 6 bases, with 12 bases between them. The V gene's germline CDR1 is SGHAT and CDR2 FQDESV (reference sequence). CDR3 length: 14 amino acids. CDR3 loop: CASSLRLAANEQFF. The CDR3 bases are TGTGCCAGCAGCTTGAGGCTCGCTGCCAATGAGCAGTTCTTC.

This chain uses TRBV7-6 with TRBJ2-7; 8 bases are shared with TRBD1. The CDR3 totals 12 residues. Per the germline V gene, CDR1 is SGHVS and CDR2 is FNYEAQ. Trimming cost V 5 bases and J 6 bases; bases outside gene matches: 3. CDR3 amino acids: CASSPGTGEQYF. The CDR3 nucleotides read TGTGCCAGCAGCCCTGGGACAGGCGAGCAGTACTTC.

The J gene is TRBJ2-5, the V gene TRBV7-2; no definite D call. Germline values: CDR1 SGHTA, CDR2 FQGNSA. The germline V and J ends were trimmed by 5 bases and 5 bases, with 9 bases remaining between them. The CDR3 runs 12 residues. For the CDR3, the DNA is TGTGCCAGCAGCCCATCAGCGGAGACCCAGTACTTC. The encoded protein is CASSPSAETQYF.

J is TRBJ2-1 and V is TRBV6-5; TRBD1 matches at 7 bases. This CDR3 contains 13 residues. Germline lookup yields CDR1 MNHEY and CDR2 SVGAGI. V shed 7 bases, J shed 5 bases, and the junction held 5 bases outside the gene matches. This CDR3 reads CASTRGQNNEQFF. The DNA for the CDR3 is TGTGCCAGCACCAGGGGACAGAACAATGAGCAGTTCTTC.

The rearrangement joins TRBV9 to TRBJ2-1; maybe TRBD1 (6 bases). Germline V gives CDR1 SGDLS, CDR2 YYNGEE. The CDR3 is made up of 16 amino acids. With 2 bases removed from V and 3 bases from J, the gap between germline ends came to 15 bases. The CDR3 region has the DNA TGTGCCAGCAGCGTCGGACAGTCGGGGCTCTACAATGAGCAGTTCTTC. Translated: CASSVGQSGLYNEQFF.

The chain has TRBV7-8 and TRBJ2-5; weak D call: TRBD2 (5 bases). Germline CDR1 SGHVS, CDR2 FQNEAQ. Deletions cut 1 base from V and 1 base from J, with 10 bases between. This CDR3 has 15 residues. The CDR3 here is CASSLDGRAQETQYF. Here the CDR3 DNA reads TGTGCCAGCAGCTTAGACGGGCGGGCCCAAGAGACCCAGTACTTC.

V usage is TRBV19 and J usage is TRBJ2-7, with 8 bases that match TRBD1. The CDR3 length is 15 residues. Germline assignment: CDR1 LNHDA and CDR2 SQIVND (reference sequence). J was trimmed by 3 bases and V by 5 bases; bases with no gene match: 9. The chain's CDR3 is CASSPRTGLNYEQYF. The DNA for the CDR3 is TGTGCCAGTAGTCCGAGGACAGGGTTGAACTACGAGCAGTACTTC.

The table lists this clone with a count of one. The chain carries TRBV7-3 and TRBJ2-5; TRBD2 aligns across 10 bases. The CDR3 covers 17 residues. Germline V gives CDR1 SGHTA, CDR2 FQGTGA. V lost 5 bases to trimming and J lost 5 bases; unmatched junction nucleotides: 14. CDR3 loop: CASSPEGPGLARETQYF. DNA of the CDR3: TGTGCCAGCAGCCCGGAAGGACCGGGACTAGCGCGGGAGACCCAGTACTTC.

V usage is TRBV5-1 and J usage is TRBJ1-1; unclear D gene. Germline V lookup: CDR1 SGHRS, CDR2 YFSETQ. V lost 5 bases and J lost 5, with 7 bases in between. CDR3 length equals 11 residues. The CDR3 DNA reads as TGCGCCAGCAGGGTCGGGACTGAAGCTTTCTTT. Protein: CASRVGTEAFF. The variable domain in full, completed from reference TRBV5-1 and TRBJ1-1, reads KAGVTQTPRYLIKTRGQQVTLSCSPISGHRSVSWYQQTPGQGLQFLFEYFSETQRNKGNFPGRFSGRQFSNSRSEMNVSTLELGDSALYLCASRVGTEAFFGQGTRLTVV.

The rearrangement links TRBV10-1 to TRBJ1-1; D is unresolved. V dropped 2 bases and J dropped 5 bases, with 12 bases sitting between them. Looked up from germline, CDR1 is WNHNN and CDR2 is SYGVQD (reference sequence). The CDR3 totals 14 residues. CDR3 amino acids: CASSEAKGGTEAFF. For the CDR3, the DNA is TGCGCCAGCAGTGAGGCGAAGGGCGGGACTGAAGCTTTCTTT.

The CDR3 protein is CASSPLGRYEQYF. The CDR3 nucleotides are TGTGCCAGCTCACCACTGGGCCGGTACGAGCAGTACTTC. J is TRBJ2-7 and V is TRBV18; D is ambiguous. Trimming took 1 base from V and 4 from J, leaving 8 bases between them. The CDR3 runs to 13 residues. The germline V gene has CDR1 KGHSH and CDR2 LQKENI.

This clone is a singleton in its sample. The chain is built from TRBV7-3 and TRBJ2-2, with a possible D match to TRBD2 (6 bases). This CDR3 is built from 15 residues. CDR1 and CDR2 from the germline V gene are SGHTA and FQGTGA. V was shortened by 3 bases and J by 7 bases, with 15 bases between the two germline ends. The chain's CDR3 is CASSLGLDIGGELFF. The DNA for the CDR3 is TGTGCCAGCAGCTTGGGACTGGATATTGGCGGGGAGCTGTTTTTT.

The chain combines TRBV9 with TRBJ2-7; 7 bases are shared with TRBD1. Germline CDR1 reads SGDLS; CDR2 reads YYNGEE. CDR3 length equals 15 residues. The V gene end was trimmed by 1 base and the J gene end by 2 bases; junction bases not matched to a gene: 6. CDR3 DNA: TGTGCCAGCAGCGTAAGCCCGGGACAGACCTACGAGCAGTACTTC. Translated, it gives CASSVSPGQTYEQYF. Drawing the rest from reference TRBV9 and TRBJ2-7, the complete variable domain is DSGVTQTPKHLITATGQRVTLRCSPRSGDLSVYWYQQSLDQGLQFLIQYYNGEERAKGNILERFSAQQFPDLHSELNLSSLELGDSALYFCASSVSPGQTYEQYFGPGTRLTVT.

The chain links TRBV19 to TRBJ2-2; D perhaps matches TRBD1 (5 bases). Trimming shortened V by 5 bases and J by 2 bases, and 21 bases separated the two germline ends. Germline V lookup: CDR1 LNHDA, CDR2 SQIVND (reference sequence). The CDR3 consists of 18 residues. CDR3 sequence: CASSPIALGRKNTGELFF. The CDR3 DNA follows: TGTGCCAGTAGTCCCATTGCGTTGGGGCGGAAAAACACCGGGGAGCTGTTTTTT.

The J gene is TRBJ2-1, the V gene TRBV27; TRBD2 matches 12 bases. Trimming took 2 bases from V and 10 from J; bases not matched to a gene: 9. The length of the CDR3 is 16 residues. Looked up from germline, CDR1 is MNHEY and CDR2 is SMNVEV (reference sequence). DNA for the CDR3: TGTGCCAGCAGTTTAATTCCTAGCGGGAGGGCGGGGGAGCAGTTCTTC. It yields the protein CASSLIPSGRAGEQFF.

V gene TRBV5-1 combines with J gene TRBJ1-2; perhaps TRBD1 as D (5 bases). The V end lost 2 bases, the J end lost 5 bases, and 7 bases lay between the germline ends. Germline V lookup: CDR1 SGHRS, CDR2 YFSETQ. CDR3 length: 12 amino acids. The DNA for the CDR3 is TGCGCCAGCAGCTTCCCAGGGTATGGCTACACCTTC. Its protein product is CASSFPGYGYTF. Full variable domain (outside the CDR3, taken from reference TRBV5-1 and TRBJ1-2): KAGVTQTPRYLIKTRGQQVTLSCSPISGHRSVSWYQQTPGQGLQFLFEYFSETQRNKGNFPGRFSGRQFSNSRSEMNVSTLELGDSALYLCASSFPGYGYTFGSGTRLTVV.

J is TRBJ2-3 and V is TRBV6-6, with 13 bases matching TRBD2. CDR1 is MNHNY and CDR2 is SVGAGI in the germline V gene (reference sequence). V was pared by 4 bases and J by 8 bases, with 3 bases of the junction left unmatched. The CDR3 covers 14 residues. The CDR3 reads CASSSTSGRTTQYF. The CDR3 coding sequence is TGTGCCAGCAGTTCGACTAGCGGGAGGACTACGCAGTATTTT.

V and J are TRBV9 and TRBJ2-7; 7 bases map to TRBD1. The CDR3 runs 16 residues. Germline V CDR1 and CDR2: SGDLS, YYNGEE. Losses at the gene ends were 4 bases for V and 0 bases for J; bases not matched to a gene: 10. The DNA for the CDR3 is TGTGCCAGCAGCTCCGGGACAGATAGGAGCTCCTACGAGCAGTACTTC. Encoded protein: CASSSGTDRSSYEQYF.